This T cell receptor (beta chain) was identified during a study of beta chain features in type 1 diabetes. Study results and limitations: In type 1 diabetes patients, VDJ junctions had fewer insertions; deletions at these junctions were more frequent.

This clone was recorded a few times. Its antigen remains unidentified. Expressed TCRB transcripts were sequenced, since all the RNA that had been isolated was reverse transcribed. Approximately 4 million reads was the average for naive, central memory and regulatory T cell samples. Clones were read by immunoSEQ multiplex PCR, and TCRdb kept only the in-frame ones, dropping some. The sample yields roughly 370,000 clones, about 14% seen once. Sequenced material: naive CD4+ T cells from blood. The receptor was derived from a man under 40 in good health.

CDR3 in amino acids: CASSLLAKNIQYF. CDR3 coding DNA: TGTGCCAGCAGCTTGCTAGCCAAAAACATTCAGTACTTC. The chain joins TRBV5-4 to TRBJ2-4; D ambiguous. The CDR3 spans 13 residues. Trimming removed 1 base from V and 0 bases from J, with 2 bases in between. Germline V gene lookup returns CDR1 SGHNT and CDR2 YYREEE (reference sequence). The full variable domain, rest sourced from reference TRBV5-4 and TRBJ2-4, is ETGVTQSPTHLIKTRGQQVTLRCSSQSGHNTVSWYQQALGQGPQFIFQYYREEENGRGNFPPRFSGLQFPNYSSELNVNALELDDSALYLCASSLLAKNIQYFGAGTRLSVL.